The present T cell receptor beta chain was sequenced within a study of shared clonotypes between healthy human individuals. General study points: The expectation was that sequencing depth would affect clonotype sharing among donors. Sampling was confined to blood; repertoires within tissues likely differ. For naive CD4 cells, 5% to 6.5% of clonotypes were shared across a handful of donors.

Per germline, CDR1 SNHLY and CDR2 FYNNEI. The CDR3 extends over 14 amino acids. V was cut by 5 bases and J by 1 base, with 8 bases left in between. The assay was immunoSEQ multiplex PCR, and TCRdb's table has in-frame clones only and misses some. The sample has roughly 2 million clones, approximately 94% seen once; the top ten hold about 0.13%. It was into CD45RA+ naive and CD45RA-negative memory subsets that the CD4+ cells were split. With respect to this clone: Its antigen is not identified.

Source material: naive CD4+ T cells sorted from blood. Described subset: CD45RA+ positively selected. This TCR was sampled from a man between 18 and 35 years old in good health. This chain connects TRBV2 to TRBJ2-2, with D unresolved. The CDR3 here is CASSSARNTGELFF. In DNA form, the CDR3 reads TGTGCCAGCAGTTCTGCCCGGAACACCGGGGAGCTGTTTTTT.